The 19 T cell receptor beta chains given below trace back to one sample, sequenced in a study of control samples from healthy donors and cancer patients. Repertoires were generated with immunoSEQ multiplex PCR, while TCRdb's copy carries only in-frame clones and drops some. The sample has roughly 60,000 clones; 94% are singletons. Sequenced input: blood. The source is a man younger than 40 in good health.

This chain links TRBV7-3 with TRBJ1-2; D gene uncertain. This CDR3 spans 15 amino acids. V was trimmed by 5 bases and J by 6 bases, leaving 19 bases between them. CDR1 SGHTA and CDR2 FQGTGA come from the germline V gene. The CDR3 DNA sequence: TGTGCCAGCAGCCTAGCCGGGGAATATGGGGATGGCTACACCTTC. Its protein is CASSLAGEYGDGYTF. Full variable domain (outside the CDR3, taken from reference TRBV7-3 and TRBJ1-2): GAGVSQTPSNKVTEKGKYVELRCDPISGHTALYWYRQSLGQGPEFLIYFQGTGAADDSGLPNDRFFAVRPEGSVSTLKIQRTERGDSAVYLCASSLAGEYGDGYTFGSGTRLTVV.

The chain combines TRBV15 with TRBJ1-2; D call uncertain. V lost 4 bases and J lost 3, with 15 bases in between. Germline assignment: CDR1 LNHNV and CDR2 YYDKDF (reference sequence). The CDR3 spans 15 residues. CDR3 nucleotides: TGTGCCACCAGCATAGGCAGGTCATTCGACTATGGCTACACCTTC. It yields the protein CATSIGRSFDYGYTF.

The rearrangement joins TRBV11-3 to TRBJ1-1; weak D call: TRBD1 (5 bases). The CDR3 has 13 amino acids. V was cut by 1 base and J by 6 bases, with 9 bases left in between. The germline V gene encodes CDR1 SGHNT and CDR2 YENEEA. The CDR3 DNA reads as TGTGCCAGCAGCTTAGGGACATTCGCTGAAGCTTTCTTT. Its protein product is CASSLGTFAEAFF.

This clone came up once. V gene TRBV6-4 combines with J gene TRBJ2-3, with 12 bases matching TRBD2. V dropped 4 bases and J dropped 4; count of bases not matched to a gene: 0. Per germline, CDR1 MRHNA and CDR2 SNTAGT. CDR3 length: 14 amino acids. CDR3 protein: CASSGLAGADTQYF. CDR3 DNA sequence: TGTGCCAGCAGTGGACTAGCGGGAGCAGATACGCAGTATTTT.

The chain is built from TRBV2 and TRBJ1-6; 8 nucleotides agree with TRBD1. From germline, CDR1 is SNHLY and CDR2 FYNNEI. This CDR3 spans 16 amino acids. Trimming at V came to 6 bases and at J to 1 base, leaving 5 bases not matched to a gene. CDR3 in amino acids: CASRGDRSSYNSPLHF. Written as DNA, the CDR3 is TGTGCCAGCAGAGGGGACAGGAGTTCCTATAATTCACCCCTCCACTTT. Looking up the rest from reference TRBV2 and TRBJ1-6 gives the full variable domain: EPEVTQTPSHQVTQMGQEVILRCVPISNHLYFYWYRQILGQKVEFLVSFYNNEISEKSEIFDDQFSVERPDGSNFTLKIRSTKLEDSAMYFCASRGDRSSYNSPLHFGNGTRLTVT.

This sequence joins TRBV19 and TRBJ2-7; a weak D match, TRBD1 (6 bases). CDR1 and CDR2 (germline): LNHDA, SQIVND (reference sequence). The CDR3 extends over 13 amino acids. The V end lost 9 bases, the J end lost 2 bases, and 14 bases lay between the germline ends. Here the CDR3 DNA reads TGTGCCAGCAGACAGGTCGGTACCTACGAGCAGTACTTC. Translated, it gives CASRQVGTYEQYF.

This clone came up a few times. The CDR3 coding sequence is TGTGCCAGCAGTGAGGCGACAGGGGGTATGCCTGAAGCTTTCTTT. Translating it yields CASSEATGGMPEAFF. This chain joins TRBV6-4 and TRBJ1-1; 9 bases are shared with TRBD1. This CDR3 region has 15 residues. Germline values: CDR1 MRHNA, CDR2 SNTAGT. V trimming: 3 bases; J trimming: 6 bases; junction bases outside the gene matches: 8.

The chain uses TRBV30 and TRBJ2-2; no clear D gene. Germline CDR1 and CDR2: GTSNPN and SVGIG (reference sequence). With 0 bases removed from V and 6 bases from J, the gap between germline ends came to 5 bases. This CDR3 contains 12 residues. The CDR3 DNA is TGTGCCTGGAGTGTGACGGCCGGGGAGCTGTTTTTT. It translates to CAWSVTAGELFF.

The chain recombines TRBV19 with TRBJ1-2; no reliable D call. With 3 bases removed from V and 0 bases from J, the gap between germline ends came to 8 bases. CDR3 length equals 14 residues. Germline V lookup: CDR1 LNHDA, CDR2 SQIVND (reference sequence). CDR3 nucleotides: TGTGCCAGTAGTATGAGAGAAGCTAACTATGGCTACACCTTC. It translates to CASSMREANYGYTF.

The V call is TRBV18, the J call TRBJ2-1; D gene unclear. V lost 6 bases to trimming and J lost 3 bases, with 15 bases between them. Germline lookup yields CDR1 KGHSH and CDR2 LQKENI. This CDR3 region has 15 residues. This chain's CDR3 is CASSLLEIGYNEQFF. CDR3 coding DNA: TGTGCCAGCTCGCTCCTAGAAATCGGCTACAATGAGCAGTTCTTC.

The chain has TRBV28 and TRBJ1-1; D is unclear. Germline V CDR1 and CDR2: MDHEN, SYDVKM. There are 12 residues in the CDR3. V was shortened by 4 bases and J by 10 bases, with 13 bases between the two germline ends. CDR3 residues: CASSSPSLAAFF. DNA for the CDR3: TGTGCCAGCAGTTCTCCAAGCTTGGCAGCTTTCTTT.

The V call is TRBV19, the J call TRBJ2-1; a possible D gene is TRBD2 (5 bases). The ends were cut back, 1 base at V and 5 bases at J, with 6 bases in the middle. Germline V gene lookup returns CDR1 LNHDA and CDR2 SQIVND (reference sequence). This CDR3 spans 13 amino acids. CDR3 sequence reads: CASSIGGNNEQFF. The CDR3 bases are TGTGCCAGTAGTATAGGAGGGAACAATGAGCAGTTCTTC.

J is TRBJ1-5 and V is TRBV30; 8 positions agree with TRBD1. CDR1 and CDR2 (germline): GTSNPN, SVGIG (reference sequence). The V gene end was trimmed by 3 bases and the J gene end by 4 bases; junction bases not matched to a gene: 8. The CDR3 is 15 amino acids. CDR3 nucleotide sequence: TGTGCCTGGAGCCCGAGGGACAGGTTAAATCAGCCCCAGCATTTT. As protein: CAWSPRDRLNQPQHF. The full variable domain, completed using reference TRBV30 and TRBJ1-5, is SQTIHQWPATLVQPVGSPLSLECTVEGTSNPNLYWYRQAAGRGLQLLFYSVGIGQISSEVPQNLSASRPQDRQFILSSKKLLLSDSGFYLCAWSPRDRLNQPQHFGDGTRLSIL.

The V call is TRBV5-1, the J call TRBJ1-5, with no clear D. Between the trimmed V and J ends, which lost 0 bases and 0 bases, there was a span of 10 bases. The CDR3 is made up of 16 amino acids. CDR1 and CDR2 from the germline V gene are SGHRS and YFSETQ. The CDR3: CASSLDPLISNQPQHF. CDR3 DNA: TGCGCCAGCAGCTTGGATCCACTAATTAGCAATCAGCCCCAGCATTTT.

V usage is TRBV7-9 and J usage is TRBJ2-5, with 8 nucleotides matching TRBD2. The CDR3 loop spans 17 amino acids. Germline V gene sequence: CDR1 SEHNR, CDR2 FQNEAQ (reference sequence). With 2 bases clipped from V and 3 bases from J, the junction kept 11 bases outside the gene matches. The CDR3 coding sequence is TGTGCCAGCAGCTTAACGGCTCAGGCGGGGGGTAAAGAGACCCAGTACTTC. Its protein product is CASSLTAQAGGKETQYF.

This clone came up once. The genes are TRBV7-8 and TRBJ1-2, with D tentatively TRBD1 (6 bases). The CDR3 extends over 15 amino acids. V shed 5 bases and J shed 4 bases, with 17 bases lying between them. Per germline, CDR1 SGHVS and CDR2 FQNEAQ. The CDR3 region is CASSPGGGRGYGYTF. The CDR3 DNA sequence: TGTGCCAGCAGCCCTGGGGGGGGGCGAGGCTATGGCTACACCTTC.

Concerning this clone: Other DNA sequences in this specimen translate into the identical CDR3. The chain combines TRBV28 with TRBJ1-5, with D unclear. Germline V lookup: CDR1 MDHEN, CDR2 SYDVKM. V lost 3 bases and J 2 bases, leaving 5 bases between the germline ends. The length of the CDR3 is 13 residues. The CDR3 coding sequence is TGTGCCAGCAGTTTGGACGGCAATCAGCCCCAGCATTTT. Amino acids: CASSLDGNQPQHF.

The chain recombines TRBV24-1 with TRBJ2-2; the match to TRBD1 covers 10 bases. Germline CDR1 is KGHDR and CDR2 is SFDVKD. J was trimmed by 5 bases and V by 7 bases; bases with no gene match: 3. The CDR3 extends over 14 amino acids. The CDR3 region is CATRTGGGTGELFF. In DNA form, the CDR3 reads TGTGCCACCAGGACAGGGGGCGGGACCGGGGAGCTGTTTTTT.

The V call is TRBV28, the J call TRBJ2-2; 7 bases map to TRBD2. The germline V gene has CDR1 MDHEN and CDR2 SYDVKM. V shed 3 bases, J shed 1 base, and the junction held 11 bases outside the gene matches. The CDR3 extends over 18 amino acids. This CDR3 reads CASSFRRGVAGNTGELFF. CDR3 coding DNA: TGTGCCAGCAGTTTCCGCCGGGGGGTTGCGGGGAACACCGGGGAGCTGTTTTTT. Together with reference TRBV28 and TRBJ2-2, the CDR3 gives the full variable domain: DVKVTQSSRYLVKRTGEKVFLECVQDMDHENMFWYRQDPGLGLRLIYFSYDVKMKEKGDIPEGYSVSREKKERFSLILESASTNQTSMYLCASSFRRGVAGNTGELFFGEGSRLTVL.